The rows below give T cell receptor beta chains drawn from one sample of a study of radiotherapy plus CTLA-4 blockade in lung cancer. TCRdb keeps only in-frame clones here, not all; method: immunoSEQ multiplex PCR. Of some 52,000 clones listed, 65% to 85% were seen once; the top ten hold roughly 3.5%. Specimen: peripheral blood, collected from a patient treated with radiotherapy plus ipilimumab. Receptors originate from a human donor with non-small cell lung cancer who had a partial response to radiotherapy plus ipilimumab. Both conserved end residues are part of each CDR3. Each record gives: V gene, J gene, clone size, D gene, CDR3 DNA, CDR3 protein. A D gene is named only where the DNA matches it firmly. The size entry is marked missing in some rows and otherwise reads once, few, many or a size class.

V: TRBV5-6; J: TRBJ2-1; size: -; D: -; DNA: TGTGCCAGCAGCCTAGGACAGTCCCAGTTCTTC; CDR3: CASSLGQSQFF
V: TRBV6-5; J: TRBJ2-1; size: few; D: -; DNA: TGTGCCAGCAGCTTCTACAATGAGCAGTTCTTC; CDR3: CASSFYNEQFF
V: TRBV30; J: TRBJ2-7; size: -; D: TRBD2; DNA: TGTGCCTGGAGTGTACGGGGTAGCGGGGCTCCAAAGGACTACGAGCAGTACTTC; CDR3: CAWSVRGSGAPKDYEQYF
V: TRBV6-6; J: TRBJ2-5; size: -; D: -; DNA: TGTGCCAGCAGTCCATCCGGGGTCTCGGAAGAGACCCAGTACTTC; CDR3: CASSPSGVSEETQYF
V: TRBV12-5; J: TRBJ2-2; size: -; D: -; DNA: TGTGCTAGTGGTTTTGGCAGGTCGGCCGGGGAGCTGTTTTTT; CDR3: CASGFGRSAGELFF
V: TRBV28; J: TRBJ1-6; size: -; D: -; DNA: TGTGCCAGCAGCCTTTTAGGACTCACGAGCTCCTATAATTCACCCCTCCACTTT; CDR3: CASSLLGLTSSYNSPLHF
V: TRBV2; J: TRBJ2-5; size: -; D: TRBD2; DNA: TGTGCCAGCAGGAAACTAGCGGGGGGGCTAGAGACCCAGTACTTC; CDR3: CASRKLAGGLETQYF
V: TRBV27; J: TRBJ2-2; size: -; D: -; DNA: TGTGCCAGCAGTTTAGACACCTACACCGGGGAGCTGTTTTTT; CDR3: CASSLDTYTGELFF
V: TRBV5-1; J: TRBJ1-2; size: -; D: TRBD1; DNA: TGCGCCAGCAGCCCCGCCGGGACAGGGTCCTATGGCTACACCTTC; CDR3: CASSPAGTGSYGYTF
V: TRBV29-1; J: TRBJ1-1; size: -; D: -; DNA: TGCAGCGTTGGGTTAGCAGTCGGGGGGACAGAAGCTTTCTTT; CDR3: CSVGLAVGGTEAFF
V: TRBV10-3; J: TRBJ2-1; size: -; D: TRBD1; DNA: TGTGCCATCAGGGGGACAGCCTCCTACAATGAGCAGTTCTTC; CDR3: CAIRGTASYNEQFF
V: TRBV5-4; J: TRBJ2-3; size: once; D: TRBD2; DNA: TGTGCCAGCAGCTTGCGGGGGGGCACAGATACGCAGTATTTT; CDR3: CASSLRGGTDTQYF
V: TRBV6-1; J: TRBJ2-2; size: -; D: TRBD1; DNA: TGTGCCAGCAGTCGACAGGGCTACACCGGGGAGCTGTTTTTT; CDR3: CASSRQGYTGELFF
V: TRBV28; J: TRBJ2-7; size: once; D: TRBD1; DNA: TGTGCCATCGGACGGACAGGGGGGAGCTCCTACGAGCAGTACTTC; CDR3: CAIGRTGGSSYEQYF
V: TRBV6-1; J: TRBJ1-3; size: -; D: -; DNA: TGTGCCATCATTACCACCGCAGGGGACACCATATATTTT; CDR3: CAIITTAGDTIYF
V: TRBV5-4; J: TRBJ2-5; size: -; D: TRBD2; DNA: TGTGCCAGCAGCCTTAGCGGGGGGAAAAAAGAGACCCAGTACTTC; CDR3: CASSLSGGKKETQYF
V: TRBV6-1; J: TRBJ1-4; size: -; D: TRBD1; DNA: TGTGCCAGCAGTGGGGCCAGGGGGGAAAAACTGTTTTTT; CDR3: CASSGARGEKLFF
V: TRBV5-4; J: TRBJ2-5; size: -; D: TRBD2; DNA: TGTGCCAGCAGTTCCCCGACTAGCGGGGCCCGGACCCAGTACTTC; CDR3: CASSSPTSGARTQYF
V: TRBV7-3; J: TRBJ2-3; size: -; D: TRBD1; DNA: TGTGCCAGCAGCCAAGGGACAGGGTCAGATACGCAGTATTTT; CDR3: CASSQGTGSDTQYF
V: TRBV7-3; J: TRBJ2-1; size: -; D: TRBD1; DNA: TGTGCCAGCAGCCAAACAGGGGGCGGGTACAATGAGCAGTTCTTC; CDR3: CASSQTGGGYNEQFF
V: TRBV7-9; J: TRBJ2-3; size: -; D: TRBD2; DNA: TGTGCCAGCAGCCCTATGCGACTAGCGACATTCACAGATACGCAGTATTTT; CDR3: CASSPMRLATFTDTQYF
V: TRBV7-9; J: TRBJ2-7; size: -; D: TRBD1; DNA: TGTGCCTCCAGTTTGACAGGGCCCTACGAGCAGTACTTC; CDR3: CASSLTGPYEQYF
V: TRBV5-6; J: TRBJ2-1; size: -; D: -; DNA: TGTGCCAGCAGCGATAGAGGAGATGAGCAGTTCTTC; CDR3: CASSDRGDEQFF
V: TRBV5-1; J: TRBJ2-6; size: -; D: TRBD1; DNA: TGCGCCAGCAGCTTGTGGACAGGGGGCTCTGGGGCCAACGTCCTGACTTTC; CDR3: CASSLWTGGSGANVLTF
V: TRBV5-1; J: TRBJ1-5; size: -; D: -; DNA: TGCGCCAGCAGCCCCCGGGGGGGTGATCAGCCCCAGCATTTT; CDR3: CASSPRGGDQPQHF
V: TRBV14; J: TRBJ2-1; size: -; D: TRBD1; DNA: TGTGCCAGCAGCCAACTTGGACAGGGGGCGTACAATGAGCAGTTCTTC; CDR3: CASSQLGQGAYNEQFF
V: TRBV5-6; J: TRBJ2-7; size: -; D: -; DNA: TGTGCCAGCAGCTTGGGGGCAGGGACCTACGAGCAGTACTTC; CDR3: CASSLGAGTYEQYF
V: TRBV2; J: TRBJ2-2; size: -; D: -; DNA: TGTGCCAGCAGCACAACGAACACCGGGGAGCTGTTTTTT; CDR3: CASSTTNTGELFF
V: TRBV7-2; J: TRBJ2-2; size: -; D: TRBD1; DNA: TGTGCCAGCAGCTTACGGACAGGGGGCACCGGGGAGCTGTTTTTT; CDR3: CASSLRTGGTGELFF
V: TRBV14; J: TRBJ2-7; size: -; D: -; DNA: TGTGCCAGCAGAAGCACCGGGACATCCGTCTACGAGCAGTACTTC; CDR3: CASRSTGTSVYEQYF
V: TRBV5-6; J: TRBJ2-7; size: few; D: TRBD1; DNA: TGTGCCAGCAACTTGGGACAGGGTGGCAACGAGCAGTACTTC; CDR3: CASNLGQGGNEQYF
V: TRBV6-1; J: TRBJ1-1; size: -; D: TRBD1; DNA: TGTGCCAGCAGGGGGGACAGGGTTGCTGAAGCTTTCTTT; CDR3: CASRGDRVAEAFF
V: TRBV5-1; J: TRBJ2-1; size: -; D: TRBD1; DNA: TGCGCCAGCAGCTTGGACGGACAGGGAGCGGGTGAGCAGTTCTTC; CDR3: CASSLDGQGAGEQFF
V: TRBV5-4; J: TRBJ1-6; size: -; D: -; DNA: TGTGCCAGCAGCGGTCCTCGGGACACCTATAATTCACCCCTCCACTTT; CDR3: CASSGPRDTYNSPLHF
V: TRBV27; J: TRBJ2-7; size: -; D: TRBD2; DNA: TGTGCCAGCAGTTCCGGACTAGCGGGGCGTCCCTACGAGCAGTACTTC; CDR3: CASSSGLAGRPYEQYF
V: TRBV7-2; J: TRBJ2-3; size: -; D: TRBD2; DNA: TGTGCCAGCAGCCTCCGGTTTCCTAGCGGGTCTCGGGATACGCAGTATTTT; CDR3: CASSLRFPSGSRDTQYF
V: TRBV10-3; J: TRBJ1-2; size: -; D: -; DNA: TGTGCCATCAGGAACTCGGGTGGCGAATTCTATGGCTACACCTTC; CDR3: CAIRNSGGEFYGYTF
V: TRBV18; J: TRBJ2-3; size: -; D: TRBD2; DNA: TGTGCCAGCTCACCTAGAGCGGGGGGGCCAATAGAGGATACGCAGTATTTT; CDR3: CASSPRAGGPIEDTQYF
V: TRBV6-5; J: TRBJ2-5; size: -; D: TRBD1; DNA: TGTGCCAGCAGTTACTCCTCGGACAGGGGAGGGGAGACCCAGTACTTC; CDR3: CASSYSSDRGGETQYF
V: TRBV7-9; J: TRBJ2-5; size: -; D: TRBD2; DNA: TGTGCCAGCAGCTTAGCGGGGGGGACCCCCGGGGAGACCCAGTACTTC; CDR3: CASSLAGGTPGETQYF
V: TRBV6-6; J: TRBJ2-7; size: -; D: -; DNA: TGTGCCAGCAGTCCACCCTCTGCAGGCCGCGAGCAGTACTTC; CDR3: CASSPPSAGREQYF
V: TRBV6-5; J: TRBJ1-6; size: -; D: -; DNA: TGTGCCAGCAGTTCCCTCAGGGGTACACCCCTCCACTTT; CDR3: CASSSLRGTPLHF
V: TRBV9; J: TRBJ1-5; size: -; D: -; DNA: TGTGCCAGCAGCGTAGGTGGCAGGGGAGATCAGCCCCAGCATTTT; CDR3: CASSVGGRGDQPQHF
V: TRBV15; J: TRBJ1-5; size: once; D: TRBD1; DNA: TGTGCCACCAGCGGACGACAGGGCCGGGGTCAGCCCCAGCATTTT; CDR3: CATSGRQGRGQPQHF
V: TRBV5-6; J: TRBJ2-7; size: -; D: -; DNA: TGTGCCAGCAGCTTGGCTCCCCAGGGCTACGAGCAGTACTTC; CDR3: CASSLAPQGYEQYF
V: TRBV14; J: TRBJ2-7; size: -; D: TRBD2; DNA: TGTGCCAGCAGCCGGGGACTAGCGGGGTTTTACGAGCAGTACTTC; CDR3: CASSRGLAGFYEQYF
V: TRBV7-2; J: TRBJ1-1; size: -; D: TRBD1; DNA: TGTGCCAGCAGCTTTCAGGGGGCTGGGGCTGAAGCTTTCTTT; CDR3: CASSFQGAGAEAFF
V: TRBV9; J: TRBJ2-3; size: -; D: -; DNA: TGTGCCAGCAGCGCCCAAACAGATACGCAGTATTTT; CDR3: CASSAQTDTQYF
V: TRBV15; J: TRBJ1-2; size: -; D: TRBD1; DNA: TGTGCCACCAGCAGAGCCGGAACAGGACAGGCGCGCTACACCTTC; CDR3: CATSRAGTGQARYTF